At least ten counts were recorded for the clone carrying this T cell receptor (beta chain). TCR cDNA molecules each carried a unique molecular identifier. TCRdb used MiXCR to reprocess the 5' RACE reads, holding one entry per CDR3 protein. Here the sample spans 15,000 to 20,000 distinct CDR3 sequences, around 19% being singletons. Germline V CDR1 and CDR2: MNHEY, SVGAGI. The CDR3 runs 14 residues. V lost 6 bases, J lost 2 bases, and 6 bases stayed unmatched. These data originate in a study of spatial heterogeneity in lung cancer. Study-wide background: Each unique TCR and UMI combination was seen more than ten times on average in raw reads.

Specified time point: sample taken at primary tumor resection. Whole RNA from tumor, nontumor lung or frozen PBMC was sequenced unsorted. Samples were obtained from approximately 76 donors, all untreated early-stage non-small cell lung cancer patients. Sequences were derived from PBMCs, sampled at surgery. The sequence was obtained from a male donor with early-stage non-small cell lung cancer. The chain joins TRBV6-5 to TRBJ1-2; 7 bases align to TRBD1. CDR3 sequence (DNA): TGTGCCAGCAGGGACAGGCTACTCAACTATGGCTACACCTTC. It yields the protein CASRDRLLNYGYTF.